This TCR beta chain came from a study of monozygotic twins with cystic fibrosis. Study-wide findings and caveats: Low clonality (median roughly 0.0095) suggested a mostly naive repertoire.

The CDR3 extends over 16 amino acids. V lost 2 bases and J lost 5; bases outside the gene matches: 5. CDR1 is LNHDA, CDR2 SQIVND, per germline (reference sequence). Comment on this clone: Its target is not known.

Libraries were prepared by immunoSEQ multiplex PCR; TCRdb keeps only in-frame clonotypes and omits some of them. The profile shows around 10,000 clones, over 99% of them singletons. The chain couples TRBV19 to TRBJ2-2; 10 nucleotides line up with TRBD1. The sample consisted of blood. This receptor was identified in a man between 18 and 29 years old with cystic fibrosis. CDR3 amino acids: CASSIIGQGVTGELFF. Here the CDR3 DNA reads TGTGCCAGTAGTATAATTGGACAGGGGGTTACCGGGGAGCTGTTTTTT.